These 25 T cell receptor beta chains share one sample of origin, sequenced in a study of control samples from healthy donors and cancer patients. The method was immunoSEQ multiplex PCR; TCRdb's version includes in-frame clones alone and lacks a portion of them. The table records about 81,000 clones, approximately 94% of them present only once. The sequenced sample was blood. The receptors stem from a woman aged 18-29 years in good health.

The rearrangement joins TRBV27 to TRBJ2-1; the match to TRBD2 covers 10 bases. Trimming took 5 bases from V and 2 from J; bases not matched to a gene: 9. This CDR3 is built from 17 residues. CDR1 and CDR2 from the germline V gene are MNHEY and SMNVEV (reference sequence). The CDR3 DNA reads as TGTGCCAGCAGTCCAAAGCCTCTAGCGGGGGCCTACAATGAGCAGTTCTTC. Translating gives CASSPKPLAGAYNEQFF.

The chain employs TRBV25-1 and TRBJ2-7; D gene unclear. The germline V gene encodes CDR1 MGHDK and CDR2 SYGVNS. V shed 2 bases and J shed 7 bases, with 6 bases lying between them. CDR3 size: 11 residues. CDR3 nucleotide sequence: TGTGCCAGCAGTGAACGATATGAGCAGTACTTC. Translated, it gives CASSERYEQYF.

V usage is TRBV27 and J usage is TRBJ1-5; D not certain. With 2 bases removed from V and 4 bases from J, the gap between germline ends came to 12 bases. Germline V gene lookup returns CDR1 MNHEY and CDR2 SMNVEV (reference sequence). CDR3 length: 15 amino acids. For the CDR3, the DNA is TGTGCCAGCAGTTTACTAGGAGGAAGTAATCAGCCCCAGCATTTT. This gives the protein CASSLLGGSNQPQHF.

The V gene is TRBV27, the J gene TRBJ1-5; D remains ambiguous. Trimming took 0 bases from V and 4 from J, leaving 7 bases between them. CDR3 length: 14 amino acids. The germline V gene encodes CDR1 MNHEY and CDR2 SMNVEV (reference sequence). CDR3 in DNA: TGTGCCAGCAGTTTATCGAGTCCGAATCAGCCCCAGCATTTT. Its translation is CASSLSSPNQPQHF.

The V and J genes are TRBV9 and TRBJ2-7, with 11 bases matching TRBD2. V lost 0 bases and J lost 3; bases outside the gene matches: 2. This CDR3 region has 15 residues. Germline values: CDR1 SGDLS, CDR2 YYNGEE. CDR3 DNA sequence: TGTGCCAGCAGCGTAGGAACTAGCGGGAGCTACGAGCAGTACTTC. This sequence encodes CASSVGTSGSYEQYF.

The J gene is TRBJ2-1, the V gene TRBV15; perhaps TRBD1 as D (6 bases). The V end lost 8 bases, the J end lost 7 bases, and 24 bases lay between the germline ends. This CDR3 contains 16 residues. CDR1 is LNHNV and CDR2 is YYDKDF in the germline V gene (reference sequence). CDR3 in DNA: TGTGCCACCTTTTCCCCCGGGACATTGGGCAGGAATGAGCAGTTCTTC. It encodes CATFSPGTLGRNEQFF.

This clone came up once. The CDR3 DNA reads TGTGCCAGCAGCATTCAGCCGACGGGAGCGGGCGGCACCGGGGAGCTGTTTTTT. It specifies CASSIQPTGAGGTGELFF. The V call is TRBV9, the J call TRBJ2-2, with TRBD2 as a possible D gene (6 bases). V gave up 4 bases and J gave up 4 bases, with 23 bases separating them. Germline CDR1 SGDLS, CDR2 YYNGEE. The CDR3 is 18 residues long.

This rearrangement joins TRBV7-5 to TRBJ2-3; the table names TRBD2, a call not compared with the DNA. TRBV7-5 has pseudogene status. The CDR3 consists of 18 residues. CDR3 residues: CARPRRFPWRGAVDTQYF. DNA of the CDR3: TGTGCCAGACCCCGCCGTTTCCCCTGGCGGGGGGCGGTGGATACGCAGTATTTT.

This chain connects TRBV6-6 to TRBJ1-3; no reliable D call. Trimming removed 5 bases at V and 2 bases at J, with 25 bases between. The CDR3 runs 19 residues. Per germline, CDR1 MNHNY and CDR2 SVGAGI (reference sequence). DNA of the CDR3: TGTGCCAGCAGTCCGCGCCGATCTCCGGACGCAGCAACTGGAAACACCATATATTTT. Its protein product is CASSPRRSPDAATGNTIYF.

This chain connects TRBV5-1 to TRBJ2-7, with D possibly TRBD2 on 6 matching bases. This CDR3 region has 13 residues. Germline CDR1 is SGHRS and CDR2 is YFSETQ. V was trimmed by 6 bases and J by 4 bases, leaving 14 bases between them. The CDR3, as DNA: TGCGCCAGCAACACGGGACTTGCTTACGAGCAGTACTTC. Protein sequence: CASNTGLAYEQYF.

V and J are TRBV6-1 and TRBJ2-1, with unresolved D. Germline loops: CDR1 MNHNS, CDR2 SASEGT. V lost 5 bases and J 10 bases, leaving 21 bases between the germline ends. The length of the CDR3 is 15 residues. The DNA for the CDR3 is TGTGCCAGCAGTCCTAACTACCCTAGGCCACTCGAGCAGTTCTTC. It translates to CASSPNYPRPLEQFF.

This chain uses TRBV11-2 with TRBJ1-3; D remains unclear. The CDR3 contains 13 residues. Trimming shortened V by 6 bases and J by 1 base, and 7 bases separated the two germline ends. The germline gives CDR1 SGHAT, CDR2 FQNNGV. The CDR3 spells CASRLGSGNTIYF. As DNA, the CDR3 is TGTGCCAGCAGGCTCGGGTCTGGAAACACCATATATTTT.

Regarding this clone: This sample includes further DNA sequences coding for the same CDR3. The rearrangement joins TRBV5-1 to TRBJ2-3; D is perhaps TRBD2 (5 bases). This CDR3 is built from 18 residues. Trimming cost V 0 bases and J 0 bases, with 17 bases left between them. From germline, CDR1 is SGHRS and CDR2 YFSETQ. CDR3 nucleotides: TGCGCCAGCAGCTTGGTCGGGCAACTAGAAACTAGCACAGATACGCAGTATTTT. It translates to CASSLVGQLETSTDTQYF.

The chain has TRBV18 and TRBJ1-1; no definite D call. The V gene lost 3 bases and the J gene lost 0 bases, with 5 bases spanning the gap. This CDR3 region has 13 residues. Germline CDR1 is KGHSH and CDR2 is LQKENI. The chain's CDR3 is CASSPQVNTEAFF. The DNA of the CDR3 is TGTGCCAGCTCACCGCAAGTGAACACTGAAGCTTTCTTT.

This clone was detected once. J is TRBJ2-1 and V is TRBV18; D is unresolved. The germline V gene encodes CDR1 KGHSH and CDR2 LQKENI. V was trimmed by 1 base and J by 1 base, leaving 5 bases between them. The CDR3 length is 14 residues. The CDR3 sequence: CASSPLASYNEQFF. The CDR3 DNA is TGTGCCAGCTCACCACTCGCATCCTACAATGAGCAGTTCTTC.

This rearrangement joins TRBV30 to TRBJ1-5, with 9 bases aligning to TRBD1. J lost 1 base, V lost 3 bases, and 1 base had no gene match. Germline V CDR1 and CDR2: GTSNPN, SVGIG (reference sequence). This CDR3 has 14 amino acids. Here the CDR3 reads CAWRGQGSNQPQHF. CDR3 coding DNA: TGTGCCTGGAGAGGACAGGGGAGCAATCAGCCCCAGCATTTT.

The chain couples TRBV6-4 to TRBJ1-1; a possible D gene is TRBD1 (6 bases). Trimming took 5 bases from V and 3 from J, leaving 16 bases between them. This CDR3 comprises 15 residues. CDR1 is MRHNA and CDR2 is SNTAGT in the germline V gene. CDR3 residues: CASSMTLGADTEAFF. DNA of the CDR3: TGTGCCAGCAGTATGACCTTGGGGGCGGACACTGAAGCTTTCTTT.

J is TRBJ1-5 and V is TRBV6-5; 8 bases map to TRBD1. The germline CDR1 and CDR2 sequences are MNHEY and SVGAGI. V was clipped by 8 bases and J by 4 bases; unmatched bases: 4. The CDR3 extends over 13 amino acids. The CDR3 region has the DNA TGTGCCAGCCGACAGGGGCGGAATCAGCCCCAGCATTTT. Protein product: CASRQGRNQPQHF.

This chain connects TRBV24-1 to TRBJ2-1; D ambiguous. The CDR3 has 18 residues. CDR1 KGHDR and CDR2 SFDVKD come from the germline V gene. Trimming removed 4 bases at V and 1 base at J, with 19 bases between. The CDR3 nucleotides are TGTGCCACCAGTGACCCCGGACGCAGAAAGGCATCCTACAATGAGCAGTTCTTC. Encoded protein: CATSDPGRRKASYNEQFF.

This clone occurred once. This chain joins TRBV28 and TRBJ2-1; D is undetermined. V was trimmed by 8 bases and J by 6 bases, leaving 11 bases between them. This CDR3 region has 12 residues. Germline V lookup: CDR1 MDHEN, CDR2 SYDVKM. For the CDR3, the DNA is TGTGCCAGCGCTGGGGATCGCAATGAGCAGTTCTTC. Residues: CASAGDRNEQFF.

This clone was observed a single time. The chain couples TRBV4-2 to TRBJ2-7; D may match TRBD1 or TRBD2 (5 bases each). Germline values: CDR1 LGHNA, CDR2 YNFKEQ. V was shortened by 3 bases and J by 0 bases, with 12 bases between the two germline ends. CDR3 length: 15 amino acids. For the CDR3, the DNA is TGTGCCAGCAGCCATGTTGGGGACGTCTCCTACGAGCAGTACTTC. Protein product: CASSHVGDVSYEQYF.

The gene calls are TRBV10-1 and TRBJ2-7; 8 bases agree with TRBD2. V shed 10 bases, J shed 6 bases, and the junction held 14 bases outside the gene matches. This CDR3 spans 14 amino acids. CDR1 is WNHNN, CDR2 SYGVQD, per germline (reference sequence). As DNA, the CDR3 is TGCGCCATTATTGACCCGGGACTAGTGATCGAGCAGTACTTC. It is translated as CAIIDPGLVIEQYF.

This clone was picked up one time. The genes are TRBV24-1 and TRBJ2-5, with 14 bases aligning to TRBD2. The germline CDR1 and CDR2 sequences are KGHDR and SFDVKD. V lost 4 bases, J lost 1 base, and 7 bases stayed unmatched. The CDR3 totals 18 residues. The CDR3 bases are TGTGCCACCAGTGACCCCGGGACTAGCGGGGGCTTCCAAGAGACCCAGTACTTC. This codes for CATSDPGTSGGFQETQYF.

The CDR3 is CASSKVPGTDGYTF. The CDR3 DNA follows: TGTGCCAGCAGCAAAGTCCCTGGAACAGACGGCTACACCTTC. The V call is TRBV11-2, the J call TRBJ1-2; unclear D gene. The length of the CDR3 is 14 residues. V lost 5 bases and J 8 bases, leaving 18 bases between the germline ends. Per the germline V gene, CDR1 is SGHAT and CDR2 is FQNNGV.

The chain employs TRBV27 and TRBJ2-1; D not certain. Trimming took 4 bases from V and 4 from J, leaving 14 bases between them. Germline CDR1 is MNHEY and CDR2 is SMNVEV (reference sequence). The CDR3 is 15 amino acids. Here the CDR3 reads CASSSAPERYNEQFF. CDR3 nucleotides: TGTGCCAGCAGTTCCGCCCCTGAGAGGTACAATGAGCAGTTCTTC.